These 5 T cell receptor beta chains share one sample of origin, sequenced in a study of radiotherapy plus CTLA-4 blockade in lung cancer. Sequenced by immunoSEQ multiplex PCR; TCRdb stores in-frame clones only, minus some. This table holds about 45,000 clones, about 63% found once. This material consisted of peripheral blood, taken from a patient treated with radiotherapy plus ipilimumab. The receptors shown here come from a human donor with non-small cell lung cancer who had a partial response to radiotherapy plus ipilimumab.

This chain connects TRBV5-1 to TRBJ2-7, with a weak D call TRBD1 (6 bases). The V end was cut by 0 bases, the J end by 2 bases, with 6 bases between. Germline V CDR1 and CDR2: SGHRS, YFSETQ. The CDR3 contains 13 residues. DNA for the CDR3: TGCGCCAGCAGCTTGGACAGGGCCTACGAGCAGTACTTC. It codes for CASSLDRAYEQYF.

This clone was detected only a few times. The chain links TRBV27 to TRBJ2-3; 12 bases agree with TRBD2. The CDR3 has 14 residues. In germline, CDR1 is MNHEY, CDR2 SMNVEV (reference sequence). Unmatched junction bases numbered 1, after V lost 8 bases and J lost 1 base. The CDR3 is CASRLAGGTDTQYF. The DNA of the CDR3 is TGTGCCAGCCGACTAGCGGGAGGCACAGATACGCAGTATTTT.

The chain recombines TRBV19 with TRBJ1-5; 8 bases are a match to TRBD1. Losses at the gene ends were 6 bases for V and 3 bases for J; bases not matched to a gene: 1. CDR3 size: 13 residues. Germline assignment: CDR1 LNHDA and CDR2 SQIVND (reference sequence). The CDR3 DNA follows: TGTGCCAGTAGCAGGGGGCTCAATCAGCCCCAGCATTTT. This encodes CASSRGLNQPQHF. Variable domain in full (rest from reference TRBV19 and TRBJ1-5): DGGITQSPKYLFRKEGQNVTLSCEQNLNHDAMYWYRQDPGQGLRLIYYSQIVNDFQKGDIAEGYSVSREKKESFPLTVTSAQKNPTAFYLCASSRGLNQPQHFGDGTRLSIL.

This clone is deemed medium-sized. The chain employs TRBV2 and TRBJ2-1, with D unclear. Germline CDR1 SNHLY, CDR2 FYNNEI. Trimming shortened V by 4 bases and J by 6 bases, and 7 bases separated the two germline ends. The CDR3 totals 12 residues. DNA of the CDR3: TGTGCCAGCAGTGGAACCGGCAATGAGCAGTTCTTC. It yields the protein CASSGTGNEQFF.

This rearrangement joins TRBV19 to TRBJ1-6, with no clear D. The CDR3 extends over 12 amino acids. CDR1 is LNHDA, CDR2 SQIVND, per germline (reference sequence). Trimming left V 5 bases short and J 7 bases short, with 6 bases between. In DNA, the CDR3 is TGTGCCAGTAGTTTTCTCAATTCACCCCTCCACTTT. Protein: CASSFLNSPLHF.